Sequencing of this T cell receptor (beta chain) was carried out in a study of somatic mutations in cytotoxic T cells in rheumatoid arthritis. Overall study results and limits: Unidentified antigens were the targets of the expanded CD8+ clones. Comparison of CD8+ T-cell clonality between rheumatoid arthritis patients and age-matched healthy controls yielded no significant difference. Healthy controls showed no age-related rise in CD8+ clonality, whereas rheumatoid arthritis patients did.

V lost 8 bases and J lost 0; bases outside the gene matches: 5. This CDR3 spans 15 amino acids. Per the germline V gene, CDR1 is MNHNY and CDR2 is SVGAGI (reference sequence). As concerns this clone: Its antigen remains unidentified.

Per the study methods: Patient CD8+ clones above 1% seldom matched published virus-specific TCRB sequences. TCRdb's table, derived via immunoSEQ multiplex PCR, lists solely in-frame clones and lacks some. D and trimming come from the DNA, and the V and J calls and clone size come from that table. This sample has under 15,000 clones, with about 83% found just once. The chain uses TRBV6-6 and TRBJ1-2, with 11 bases identical to TRBD1. This TCR came from an adult with rheumatoid arthritis. Sequenced material: CD8+ T cells sorted from blood. As DNA, the CDR3 is TGTGCCAGCGGGGACAGGGGGGAGTCTAACTATGGCTACACCTTC. This translates into CASGDRGESNYGYTF.